This record covers a single T cell receptor beta chain. The target antigen is unknown. The junction departs from the called germline gene at one end, perhaps through a read error. It was unsorted whole blood that yielded blood RNA, and germline DNA was also extracted. Germline loops: CDR1 KGHDR, CDR2 SFDVKD. This CDR3 spans 15 amino acids. The data derive from a study of tumor-infiltrating lymphocytes in primary liver carcinoma. Overall study: Every patient in the cohort had a primary liver carcinoma. That carcinoma was treated by surgical resection. Staging of the tumors gave T1-T3 N0M0, with widths of roughly 4 to 10 cm. Sequenced samples came back with roughly 3.5 to 7.5 million productive TCRbeta reads, and the counts looked alike across tissue types.

Study-wide points: The difference in top-250-clone fraction between tumors and blood was significant, favoring tumors (p = 0.039).

From roughly 0.5 ug total RNA, TCR beta cDNA was generated with a primer in the constant region. Libraries covering TCR beta were generated through three nested multiplex PCR rounds (using a slightly modified ARM-PCR). With TRBV1-TRBV30 forward primers and a C-beta reverse primer, the first two PCR rounds were run for around 10 cycles each. TCRdb redid the calling of the multiplex PCR reads with MiXCR, one entry per CDR3 protein. The sample yields 330,000 or so distinct CDR3 sequences, less than 65% seen once. The sequencing input was peripheral blood. The TCR sequence derives from a man in his forties with primary liver carcinoma and hepatitis B virus infection. This sequence joins TRBV24-1 and TRBJ2-5; the match to TRBD1 covers 8 bases. This CDR3 is CASSDPDREQETQYF. CDR3 DNA: TGTGCCTCCAGTGATCCGGACAGGGAACAAGAGACCCAGTACTTC.